Given below is one TCR beta chain in context. What it binds is unknown. This record comes from a study of radiotherapy plus CTLA-4 blockade in lung cancer. General study results and limits: Early blood T cell clone dynamics reportedly forecast response best, with interferon-beta.

TCRdb's table, derived via immunoSEQ multiplex PCR, lists solely in-frame clones and lacks some. The profile shows under 65,000 clones, about 80% of them singletons. There are 17 residues in the CDR3. The J segment lost 0 bases and the V segment lost 5 bases, leaving 6 bases of the junction unmatched. Germline CDR1 reads SEHNR; CDR2 reads FQNEAQ (reference sequence). Sequencing used peripheral blood, obtained from a patient treated with radiotherapy plus ipilimumab. The chain combines TRBV7-9 with TRBJ2-1, with 11 positions matching TRBD1. The sequence was obtained from a human donor with non-small cell lung cancer whose response to radiotherapy plus ipilimumab could not be evaluated. This chain's CDR3 is CASSGQGAFISYNEQFF. The CDR3 nucleotides are TGTGCCAGCAGCGGACAGGGGGCTTTTATCTCCTACAATGAGCAGTTCTTC. Complete variable domain (other parts from reference TRBV7-9 and TRBJ2-1): DTGVSQNPRHKITKRGQNVTFRCDPISEHNRLYWYRQTLGQGPEFLTYFQNEAQLEKSRLLSDRFSAERPKGSFSTLEIQRTEQGDSAMYLCASSGQGAFISYNEQFFGPGTRLTVL.